This TCR beta chain was sequenced during a study of cytomegalovirus exposure and HLA in healthy donors. Study information: From donors who were HLA-typed, an early data release held approximately 91 million unique TCRs. Study observations and caveats: Available immune exposure information covered CMV serostatus only.

The CDR3 contains 19 residues. Trimming at V came to 7 bases and at J to 0 bases, leaving 19 bases not matched to a gene. Germline V gives CDR1 SNHLY, CDR2 FYNNEI. In the case of this clone: Its target is not known.

In the PCR, 60 Vbeta and 13 Jbeta primers were used. Repertoires were generated with immunoSEQ multiplex PCR, while TCRdb's copy carries only in-frame clones and drops some. Of 100,000 to 140,000 clones in the sample, around 74% were seen once. The gene calls are TRBV2 and TRBJ1-1, with 8 bases that match TRBD1. The sequencing input was PBMCs. The clonotype originates from a woman aged 40 to 49 in good health and CMV-seropositive. As DNA, the CDR3 is TGTGCCAGCAACCCACTCGTCGGGACAGGAGGCTTATTGAACACTGAAGCTTTCTTT. It encodes CASNPLVGTGGLLNTEAFF.